This entry describes one T cell receptor beta chain. Its antigen is undetermined. V was clipped by 6 bases and J by 1 base; unmatched bases: 5. CDR1 is SGHTA and CDR2 is FQGNSA in the germline V gene. The CDR3 contains 14 residues. The source of the sample is a study of cytomegalovirus exposure and HLA in healthy donors. The study, taken as a whole, reports: The study put 150 to 200 TCR beta chains on its list as cytomegalovirus-associated. A later analysis found common viral pathogens apparently linked to several of the most significant clusters.

PCR used 60 Vbeta primers and 13 Jbeta primers. Methods used by the authors: A follow-up analysis tallied about 80 million unique TCR beta chains, roughly 11 million shared. The assay was immunoSEQ multiplex PCR, and TCRdb's table has in-frame clones only and misses some. V, J and clone size were drawn from that table, and D and trimming were deduced from the DNA. The sample records 100,000 to 150,000 clones, approximately 82% being singletons. Material for sequencing was PBMCs. The sequence came from a man in his forties or fifties in good health and CMV-seronegative. The J gene is TRBJ2-7, the V gene TRBV7-2; 8 bases fit TRBD2. The CDR3 nucleotides are TGTGCCAGCAGGGTGGCGGGGGGTTCCTACGAGCAGTACTTC. Protein product: CASRVAGGSYEQYF.